Sequencing of this T cell receptor (beta chain) was carried out in a study of T-cell reconstitution after alpha-beta-depleted transplantation in children. There are 12 residues in the CDR3. Germline assignment: CDR1 MNHEY and CDR2 SMNVEV (reference sequence). The V and J ends lost 7 bases and 6 bases, in that order; junction bases with no gene match: 5. Unique molecular identifiers featured in how the TCRbeta library was prepared. TCRdb recomputed calls from the PCR reads with MiXCR, one row per CDR3 protein. The sample shows 600,000 to 700,000 distinct CDR3 sequences, roughly 15% of them seen only once.

This clonotype was sampled from a human donor who donated a stem cell graft to a child with acute myeloid leukemia. The sequencing used PBMCs from the stem cell graft donor, collected from the stem cell graft. This chain uses TRBV27 with TRBJ2-7; TRBD1 aligns across 8 bases. The CDR3 DNA sequence: TGTGCCAGCACTACAGGGGGTCGCGAGCAGTACTTC. Amino acid sequence: CASTTGGREQYF.